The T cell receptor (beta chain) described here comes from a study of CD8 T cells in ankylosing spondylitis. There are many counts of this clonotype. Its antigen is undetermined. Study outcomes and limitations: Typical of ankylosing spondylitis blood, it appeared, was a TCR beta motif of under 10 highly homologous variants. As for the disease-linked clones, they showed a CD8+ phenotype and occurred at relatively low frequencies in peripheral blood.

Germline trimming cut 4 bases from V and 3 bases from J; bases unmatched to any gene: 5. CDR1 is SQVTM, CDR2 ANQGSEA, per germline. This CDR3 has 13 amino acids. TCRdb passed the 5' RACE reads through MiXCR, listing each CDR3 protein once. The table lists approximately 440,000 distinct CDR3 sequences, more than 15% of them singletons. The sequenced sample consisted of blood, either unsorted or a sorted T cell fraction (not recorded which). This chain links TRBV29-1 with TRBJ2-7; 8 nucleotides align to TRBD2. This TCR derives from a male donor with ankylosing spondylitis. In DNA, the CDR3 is TGCAGCGTTGGTAGCGGGAAAAACTACGAGCAGTACTTC. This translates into CSVGSGKNYEQYF.